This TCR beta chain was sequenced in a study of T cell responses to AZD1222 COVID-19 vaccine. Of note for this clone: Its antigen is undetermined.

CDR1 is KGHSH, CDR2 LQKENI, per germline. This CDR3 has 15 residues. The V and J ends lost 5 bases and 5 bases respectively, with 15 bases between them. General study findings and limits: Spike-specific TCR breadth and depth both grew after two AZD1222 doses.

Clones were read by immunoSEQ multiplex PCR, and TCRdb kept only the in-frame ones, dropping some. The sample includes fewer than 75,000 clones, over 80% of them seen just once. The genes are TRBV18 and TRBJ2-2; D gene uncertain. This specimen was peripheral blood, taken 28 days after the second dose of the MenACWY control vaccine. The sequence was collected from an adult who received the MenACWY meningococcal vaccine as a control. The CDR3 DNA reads TGTGCCAGCTCATCAGTACACGGAATGACCGGGGAGCTGTTTTTT. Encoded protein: CASSSVHGMTGELFF.